This paragraph covers one T cell receptor beta chain sequence. The assay was immunoSEQ multiplex PCR, and TCRdb's table has in-frame clones only and misses some. The data contain tens of thousands of clones, 91% of them singletons. The CDR3 has 15 amino acids. Germline V CDR1 and CDR2: MNHEY, SVGAGI. V shed 3 bases, J shed 4 bases, and the junction held 5 bases outside the gene matches. This specimen comes from a study of T cell changes during pregnancy in multiple sclerosis. This rearrangement joins TRBV6-5 to TRBJ2-3, with TRBD2 matching 9 bases. The clonotype comes from a female donor in good health, enrolled as a control in a pregnancy study. Material: peripheral blood, obtained in the first trimester of pregnancy. The chain's CDR3 is CASSYTSGRADTQYF. For the CDR3, the DNA is TGTGCCAGCAGTTATACTAGCGGGCGGGCAGATACGCAGTATTTT.